This T cell receptor (beta chain) was identified during a study of blood T cell repertoires in COVID-19. Study details: Material from acute and convalescent COVID-19 was sourced from the United States, Italy and Spain. The cDNA or gDNA used as material had been derived from T cells, B-cell-depleted T cells, or PBMCs.

The method was immunoSEQ multiplex PCR; TCRdb's version includes in-frame clones alone and lacks a portion of them. This table holds fewer than 250,000 clones, 70% to 90% found once. The V and J ends lost 3 bases and 1 base respectively, with 12 bases between them. The CDR3 is 15 amino acids. CDR1 MDHEN and CDR2 SYDVKM come from the germline V gene. The clonotype originates from a man in his fifties or sixties with acute or convalescent COVID-19. The chain couples TRBV28 to TRBJ1-1; no reliable D call. Sequencing was done on a sample of peripheral blood. The CDR3 loop reads CASSFLSWANTEAFF. CDR3 in DNA: TGTGCCAGCAGTTTTCTTTCGTGGGCGAACACTGAAGCTTTCTTT.